Listed here are 30 T cell receptor beta chains from one sample, sequenced in a study of blood T cell repertoires in COVID-19. Measured with immunoSEQ multiplex PCR; TCRdb has only the in-frame clones, and not every one. The profile shows some 100,000 clones, roughly 88% of them singletons. Input material: peripheral blood. The receptors were sampled from a woman in her 70s with acute or convalescent COVID-19.

The rearrangement joins TRBV3-1 (or the pseudogene TRBV3-2) to TRBJ2-5; 8 nucleotides agree with TRBD2. The CDR3 totals 16 residues. V gave up 5 bases and J gave up 2 bases; unmatched junction bases: 10. Germline loops: CDR1 LGHDT, CDR2 YNNKEL (reference sequence). This chain's CDR3 is CASSAFGGVGQETQYF. CDR3 sequence (DNA): TGTGCCAGCAGCGCATTCGGGGGGGTAGGGCAAGAGACCCAGTACTTC.

The chain links TRBV27 to TRBJ2-7; tentatively, D is TRBD1 (7 bases). V lost 8 bases to trimming and J lost 5 bases, with 13 bases between them. The V gene's germline CDR1 is MNHEY and CDR2 SMNVEV (reference sequence). This CDR3 is built from 12 residues. The CDR3 sequence is CASGLQGNEQYF. CDR3 in DNA: TGTGCCAGCGGACTACAGGGGAACGAGCAGTACTTC.

V is TRBV10-1 and J is TRBJ2-2; 7 positions match TRBD1. Germline CDR1 reads WNHNN; CDR2 reads SYGVQD (reference sequence). With 3 bases clipped from V and 2 bases from J, the junction kept 9 bases outside the gene matches. The CDR3 extends over 17 amino acids. The CDR3 region is CASSENMGTANTGELFF. The CDR3, as DNA: TGCGCCAGCAGTGAAAATATGGGGACAGCTAACACCGGGGAGCTGTTTTTT.

The V call is TRBV5-4, the J call TRBJ1-6, with TRBD1 identical over 11 bases. Germline CDR1 SGHNT, CDR2 YYREEE (reference sequence). CDR3 length: 18 amino acids. V shed 4 bases, J shed 5 bases, and the junction held 11 bases outside the gene matches. In DNA form, the CDR3 reads TGTGCCAGCAGCCACCAAGGACAGGGGGCTTTTAATAATTCACCCCTCCACTTT. This translates into CASSHQGQGAFNNSPLHF.

The chain couples TRBV27 to TRBJ1-6, with TRBD1 matching over 8 bases. The CDR3 length is 17 residues. J was trimmed by 4 bases and V by 6 bases; bases with no gene match: 11. The germline gives CDR1 MNHEY, CDR2 SMNVEV (reference sequence). The chain's CDR3 is CASSQTGANRYNSPLHF. The CDR3 DNA follows: TGTGCCAGCAGCCAGACAGGGGCCAACAGGTATAATTCACCCCTCCACTTT.

This chain links TRBV2 with TRBJ2-1, with 8 bases identical to TRBD2. The CDR3 consists of 14 residues. V was pared by 10 bases and J by 2 bases, with 7 bases of the junction left unmatched. Germline CDR1 reads SNHLY; CDR2 reads FYNNEI. This chain's CDR3 is CATPAGGAYNEQFF. The CDR3 DNA sequence: TGTGCCACCCCAGCCGGGGGGGCCTACAATGAGCAGTTCTTC.

The V call is TRBV7-3, the J call TRBJ2-7, with TRBD2 matching 7 bases. The CDR3 is made up of 15 amino acids. V dropped 2 bases and J dropped 3; count of bases not matched to a gene: 7. Germline loops: CDR1 SGHTA, CDR2 FQGTGA. CDR3 sequence: CASSLAGTTDYEQYF. DNA of the CDR3: TGTGCCAGCAGCTTAGCTGGGACTACCGACTACGAGCAGTACTTC.

This chain links TRBV7-3 with TRBJ2-3; 9 bases line up with TRBD2. The V gene end was trimmed by 5 bases and the J gene end by 1 base; junction bases not matched to a gene: 7. This CDR3 region has 16 residues. In germline, CDR1 is SGHTA, CDR2 FQGTGA. The CDR3 DNA reads TGTGCCAGCAGCCCGGGACTAGCTCCTCGCACAGATACGCAGTATTTT. Residues: CASSPGLAPRTDTQYF.

This rearrangement joins TRBV10-3 to TRBJ1-2; D uncertain. Germline V gene data show CDR1 as ENHRY and CDR2 as SYGVKD. The CDR3 totals 13 residues. The CDR3 coding sequence is TGTGCGTCAACGCTAGACCTAAACTATGGCTACACCTTC. This gives the protein CASTLDLNYGYTF.

This chain uses TRBV20-1 with TRBJ2-7, with D uncertain. With 3 bases removed from V and 2 bases from J, the gap between germline ends came to 17 bases. CDR1 DFQATT and CDR2 SNEGSKA come from the germline V gene (reference sequence). The CDR3 has 15 amino acids. CDR3 sequence reads: CSASVAGDHTYEQYF. In DNA, the CDR3 is TGCAGTGCTAGTGTAGCTGGAGACCATACCTACGAGCAGTACTTC.

The chain joins TRBV5-4 to TRBJ2-7; 9 bases fit TRBD2. Germline V lookup: CDR1 SGHNT, CDR2 YYREEE (reference sequence). V dropped 0 bases and J dropped 4; count of bases not matched to a gene: 11. The CDR3 totals 17 residues. The CDR3 nucleotides read TGTGCCAGCAGCTTGGCTGTAGGTCTAGCGGGACCTTACGAGCAGTACTTC. Translation: CASSLAVGLAGPYEQYF.

The chain joins TRBV5-1 to TRBJ2-1; possibly TRBD2 for D (5 bases). The CDR3 is made up of 14 amino acids. The V gene lost 4 bases and the J gene lost 6 bases, with 14 bases spanning the gap. The germline CDR1 and CDR2 sequences are SGHRS and YFSETQ. DNA for the CDR3: TGCGCCAGCAGCGAACTTCGAGGAGGCAATGAGCAGTTCTTC. Translating it yields CASSELRGGNEQFF.

V gene TRBV19 combines with J gene TRBJ1-4; TRBD1 aligns across 7 bases. The CDR3 sequence is 14 residues long. Trimming at V came to 3 bases and at J to 6 bases, leaving 4 bases not matched to a gene. Per germline, CDR1 LNHDA and CDR2 SQIVND (reference sequence). The CDR3 nucleotides are TGTGCCAGTAGTATTGGGGACAGCCATGAAAAACTGTTTTTT. Protein sequence: CASSIGDSHEKLFF.

The rearrangement joins TRBV29-1 to TRBJ2-7, with 9 bases fitting TRBD1. The germline gives CDR1 SQVTM, CDR2 ANQGSEA. The CDR3 is 14 residues long. Germline trimming cut 6 bases from V and 6 bases from J; bases unmatched to any gene: 12. CDR3 coding DNA: TGCAGCGTAGGACAGGGGTTCACTACCTCCGAGCAGTACTTC. It specifies CSVGQGFTTSEQYF.

The V and J genes are TRBV2 and TRBJ1-1; TRBD1 aligns across 7 bases. CDR1 is SNHLY and CDR2 is FYNNEI in the germline V gene. V was pared by 6 bases and J by 1 base, with 5 bases of the junction left unmatched. CDR3 size: 14 residues. In DNA, the CDR3 is TGTGCCAGCAGAGGGGACAGCTGGAACACTGAAGCTTTCTTT. It is translated as CASRGDSWNTEAFF.

This clone has just a few counts. The rearrangement uses TRBV12-3 or TRBV12-4 and TRBJ1-1, with D unresolved. CDR3 length: 13 residues. V dropped 7 bases and J dropped 2 bases, with 11 bases sitting between them. In nucleotides, the CDR3 is TGTGCCAGCACCCTAGGACTTAACACTGAAGCTTTCTTT. This codes for CASTLGLNTEAFF.

The chain links TRBV5-4 to TRBJ2-5; 8 bases are shared with TRBD1. The V gene's germline CDR1 is SGHNT and CDR2 YYREEE (reference sequence). CDR3 length: 15 residues. The ends lost 4 bases at V and 0 bases at J; junction bases unmatched: 5. The CDR3 region has the DNA TGTGCCAGCAGCGCCTACAGGGGGGACCAAGAGACCCAGTACTTC. It specifies CASSAYRGDQETQYF.

This clone was recorded once. The chain couples TRBV7-2 to TRBJ2-3; 10 bases line up with TRBD2. CDR1 is SGHTA and CDR2 is FQGNSA in the germline V gene. V was pared by 5 bases and J by 2 bases, with 7 bases of the junction left unmatched. The CDR3 consists of 16 residues. DNA for the CDR3: TGTGCCAGCAGCCCTAGCGGGGGCAGACACACAGATACGCAGTATTTT. Translating it yields CASSPSGGRHTDTQYF.

The chain recombines TRBV9 with TRBJ1-3, with D unclear. V gave up 0 bases and J gave up 4 bases, with 8 bases separating them. This CDR3 has 14 amino acids. The germline V gene has CDR1 SGDLS and CDR2 YYNGEE. CDR3 coding DNA: TGTGCCAGCAGCGTAGAGAGCGGGGGAAACACCATATATTTT. As protein: CASSVESGGNTIYF.

This clone was seen a handful of times. The chain joins TRBV13 to TRBJ2-4; 7 bases match TRBD1. Germline V lookup: CDR1 PRHDT, CDR2 FYEKMQ (reference sequence). J was trimmed by 3 bases and V by 1 base; bases with no gene match: 3. The CDR3 extends over 15 amino acids. CDR3 sequence: CASSLEGADKNIQYF. In DNA form, the CDR3 reads TGTGCCAGCAGCTTAGAGGGGGCAGACAAAAACATTCAGTACTTC.

The chain employs TRBV12-3 or TRBV12-4 and TRBJ1-5; D uncertain. V lost 4 bases and J 7 bases, leaving 11 bases between the germline ends. This CDR3 contains 13 residues. The CDR3 nucleotides are TGTGCCAGCAGTTACGGGAATAGCCAGCCCCAGCATTTT. It encodes CASSYGNSQPQHF.

Here the CDR3 DNA reads TGTGCCAGCAGTCTACCTCCCGGAGTTGGCTACGAGCAGTACTTC. It encodes CASSLPPGVGYEQYF. The chain has TRBV6-5 and TRBJ2-7; the D is unclear. CDR3 length: 15 residues. Germline CDR1 is MNHEY and CDR2 is SVGAGI. Trimming stripped 5 bases from V and 3 bases from J, with 17 bases between.

The chain recombines TRBV2 with TRBJ2-7; maybe TRBD2 (5 bases). The CDR3 consists of 11 residues. V dropped 8 bases and J dropped 2 bases, with 7 bases sitting between them. The germline CDR1 and CDR2 sequences are SNHLY and FYNNEI. Here the CDR3 DNA reads TGTGCCAGCCTAGCCGCCTACGAGCAGTACTTC. It codes for CASLAAYEQYF. Full variable domain (missing parts from reference TRBV2 and TRBJ2-7): EPEVTQTPSHQVTQMGQEVILRCVPISNHLYFYWYRQILGQKVEFLVSFYNNEISEKSEIFDDQFSVERPDGSNFTLKIRSTKLEDSAMYFCASLAAYEQYFGPGTRLTVT.

The chain uses TRBV2 and TRBJ2-3, with TRBD1 matching over 8 bases. Germline V gene data show CDR1 as SNHLY and CDR2 as FYNNEI. V shed 5 bases, J shed 2 bases, and the junction held 6 bases outside the gene matches. The CDR3 is 15 amino acids. The CDR3 DNA sequence: TGTGCCAGCAGTACCCAGGGGGCTATCACAGATACGCAGTATTTT. Translated, it gives CASSTQGAITDTQYF.

The V and J genes are TRBV28 and TRBJ2-7, with TRBD2 identical over 15 bases. Germline trimming cut 1 base from V and 3 bases from J; bases unmatched to any gene: 7. This CDR3 comprises 18 residues. Germline V gene sequence: CDR1 MDHEN, CDR2 SYDVKM. CDR3: CASSLSGTSGRTFYEQYF. CDR3 DNA: TGTGCCAGCAGTTTATCGGGGACTAGCGGGAGGACGTTCTACGAGCAGTACTTC.

This sequence joins TRBV27 and TRBJ2-2; unclear D gene. The length of the CDR3 is 15 residues. Germline CDR1 reads MNHEY; CDR2 reads SMNVEV (reference sequence). Trimming removed 8 bases at V and 6 bases at J, with 19 bases between. In DNA form, the CDR3 reads TGTGCCAGCCGCCGTGGTTCGATCGACTCCGGGGAGCTGTTTTTT. Translating it yields CASRRGSIDSGELFF.

V gene TRBV11-1 combines with J gene TRBJ2-7; D is undetermined. Germline CDR1 is SGHAT and CDR2 is FQDESV (reference sequence). The CDR3 spans 14 residues. V was shortened by 4 bases and J by 1 base, with 11 bases between the two germline ends. CDR3 bases: TGTGCCAGCAGCTCATTCCCAGTATCCTACGAGCAGTACTTC. Amino acid sequence: CASSSFPVSYEQYF.

The rearrangement uses TRBV12-3 or TRBV12-4 and TRBJ1-5; unclear D gene. V dropped 6 bases and J dropped 4 bases, with 10 bases sitting between them. There are 13 residues in the CDR3. The CDR3 sequence: CASSPSLNQPQHF. DNA of the CDR3: TGTGCCAGCAGCCCCTCCCTGAATCAGCCCCAGCATTTT.

This clone was detected only once. The genes are TRBV30 and TRBJ2-7, with TRBD1 matching over 7 bases. With V trimmed by 5 bases and J by 5 bases, 3 bases remained unmatched. In germline, CDR1 is GTSNPN, CDR2 SVGIG (reference sequence). The length of the CDR3 is 11 residues. In DNA form, the CDR3 reads TGTGCCTGGGACAGGGTCGACGAGCAGTACTTC. Amino acid sequence: CAWDRVDEQYF. Looking up the rest from reference TRBV30 and TRBJ2-7 gives the full variable domain: SQTIHQWPATLVQPVGSPLSLECTVEGTSNPNLYWYRQAAGRGLQLLFYSVGIGQISSEVPQNLSASRPQDRQFILSSKKLLLSDSGFYLCAWDRVDEQYFGPGTRLTVT.

A remark on this clone: Other DNA sequences in this sample translate to the same CDR3. This chain connects TRBV11-3 to TRBJ1-1, with D uncertain. Per the germline V gene, CDR1 is SGHNT and CDR2 is YENEEA. This CDR3 contains 13 residues. Between the trimmed V and J ends, which lost 3 bases and 1 base, there was a span of 6 bases. The CDR3 nucleotides are TGTGCCAGCAGCTTTCAGGCGAACACTGAAGCTTTCTTT. It encodes CASSFQANTEAFF.